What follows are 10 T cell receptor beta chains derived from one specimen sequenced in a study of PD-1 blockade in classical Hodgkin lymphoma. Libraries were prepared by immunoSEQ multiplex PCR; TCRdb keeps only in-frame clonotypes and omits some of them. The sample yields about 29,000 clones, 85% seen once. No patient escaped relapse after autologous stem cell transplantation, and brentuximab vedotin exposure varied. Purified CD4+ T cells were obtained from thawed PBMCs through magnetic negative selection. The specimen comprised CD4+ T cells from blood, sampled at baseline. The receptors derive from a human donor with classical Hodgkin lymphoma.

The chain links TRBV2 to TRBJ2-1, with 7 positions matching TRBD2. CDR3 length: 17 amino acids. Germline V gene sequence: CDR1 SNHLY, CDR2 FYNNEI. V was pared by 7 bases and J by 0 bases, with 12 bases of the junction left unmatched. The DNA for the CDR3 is TGTGCCAGCATCGCGGGACTAACAACCAGCTCCTACAATGAGCAGTTCTTC. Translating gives CASIAGLTTSSYNEQFF.

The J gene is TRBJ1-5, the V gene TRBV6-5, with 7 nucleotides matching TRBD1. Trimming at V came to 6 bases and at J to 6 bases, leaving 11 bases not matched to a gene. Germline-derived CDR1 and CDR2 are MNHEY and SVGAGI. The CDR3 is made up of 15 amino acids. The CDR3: CASRPLAGTAQPQHF. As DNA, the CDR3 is TGTGCCAGCAGACCACTAGCCGGGACAGCTCAGCCCCAGCATTTT.

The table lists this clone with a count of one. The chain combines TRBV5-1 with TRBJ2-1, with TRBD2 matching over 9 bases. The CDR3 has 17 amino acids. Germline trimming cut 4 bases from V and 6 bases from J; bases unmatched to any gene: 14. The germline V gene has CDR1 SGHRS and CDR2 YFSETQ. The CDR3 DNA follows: TGCGCCAGCAGCCAACATGGCGGTGGCGGGAGGGCCAATGAGCAGTTCTTC. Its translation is CASSQHGGGGRANEQFF.

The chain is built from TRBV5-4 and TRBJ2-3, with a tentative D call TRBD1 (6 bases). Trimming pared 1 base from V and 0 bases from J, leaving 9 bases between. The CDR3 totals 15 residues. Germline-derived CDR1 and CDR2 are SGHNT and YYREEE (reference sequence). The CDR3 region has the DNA TGTGCCAGCAGCTTGCCAGGGGCTAGCACAGATACGCAGTATTTT. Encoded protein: CASSLPGASTDTQYF.

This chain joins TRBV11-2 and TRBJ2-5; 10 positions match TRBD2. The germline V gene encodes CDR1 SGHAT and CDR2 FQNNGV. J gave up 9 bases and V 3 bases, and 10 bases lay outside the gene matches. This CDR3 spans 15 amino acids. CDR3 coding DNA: TGTGCCAGCAGCTTTGGGGCTAGCGGGAGAATGGCCCAGTACTTC. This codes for CASSFGASGRMAQYF. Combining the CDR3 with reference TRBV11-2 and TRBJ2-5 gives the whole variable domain EAGVAQSPRYKIIEKRQSVAFWCNPISGHATLYWYQQILGQGPKLLIQFQNNGVVDDSQLPKDRFSAERLKGVDSTLKIQPAKLEDSAVYLCASSFGASGRMAQYFGPGTRLLVL.

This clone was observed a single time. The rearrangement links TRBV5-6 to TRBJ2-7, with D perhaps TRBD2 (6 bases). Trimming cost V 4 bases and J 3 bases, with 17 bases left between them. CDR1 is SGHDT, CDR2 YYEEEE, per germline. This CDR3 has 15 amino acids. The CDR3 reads CASSPGLEGFYEQYF. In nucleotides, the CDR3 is TGTGCCAGCAGCCCGGGGTTGGAGGGTTTCTACGAGCAGTACTTC.

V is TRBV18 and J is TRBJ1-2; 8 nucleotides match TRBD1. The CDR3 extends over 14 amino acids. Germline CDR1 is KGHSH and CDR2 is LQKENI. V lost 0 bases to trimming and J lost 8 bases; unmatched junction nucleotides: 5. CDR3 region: CASSPPAQGGGYTF. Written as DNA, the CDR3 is TGTGCCAGCTCACCACCGGCACAGGGGGGAGGCTACACCTTC.

The CDR3 sequence: CASSQDHRGGEKLFF. The CDR3, as DNA: TGTGCCAGCAGCCAAGACCACAGGGGTGGAGAAAAACTGTTTTTT. The rearrangement links TRBV14 to TRBJ1-4, with 7 bases that match TRBD1. The germline V gene has CDR1 SGHDN and CDR2 FVKESK. With V trimmed by 0 bases and J by 8 bases, 6 bases remained unmatched. The CDR3 length is 15 residues.

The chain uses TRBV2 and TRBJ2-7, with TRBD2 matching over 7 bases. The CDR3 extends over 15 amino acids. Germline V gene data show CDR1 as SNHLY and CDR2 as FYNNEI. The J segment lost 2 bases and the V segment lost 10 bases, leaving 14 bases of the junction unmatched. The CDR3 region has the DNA TGTGCCACCACCGCTACGGGAGGCCGGGCCTACGAGCAGTACTTC. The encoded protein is CATTATGGRAYEQYF.

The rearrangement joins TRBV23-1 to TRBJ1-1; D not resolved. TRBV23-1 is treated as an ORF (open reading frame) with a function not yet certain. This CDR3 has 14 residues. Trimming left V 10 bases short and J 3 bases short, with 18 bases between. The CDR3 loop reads CATTNSATHTEAFF. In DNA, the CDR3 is TGCGCCACCACAAACAGTGCAACCCACACTGAAGCTTTCTTT.